The TCR beta chain under discussion was sequenced for a study of early T cells in non-severe SARS-CoV-2 infection. In the study overall: Bulk RNA isolated from unsorted whole blood underwent sequencing; chains were not paired.

TCRdb reanalysed the 5' RACE reads using MiXCR and keeps one entry per CDR3 protein. The table records more than 65,000 distinct CDR3 sequences, about 14% of them present only once. V lost 5 bases to trimming and J lost 1 base, with 14 bases between them. CDR1 GTSNPN and CDR2 SVGIG come from the germline V gene (reference sequence). The CDR3 totals 14 residues. On this clonotype itself: A single base separates this from a much larger clone, so it may be a read error.

The clonotype originates from an adult who was a healthcare worker with PCR-confirmed SARS-CoV-2 infection or an uninfected control (not recorded which). The input for sequencing was whole blood, taken at baseline. The chain couples TRBV30 to TRBJ1-2, with D hard to call. The CDR3 region has the DNA TGTGCCTGGGGGTCAGACTTGATTAACTATGGCTACACCTTC. Translated, it gives CAWGSDLINYGYTF.